This T cell receptor (beta chain) is from a study of T cells in Graves' hyperthyroidism and ophthalmopathy. The length of the CDR3 is 16 residues. Trimming left V 0 bases short and J 3 bases short, with 14 bases between. The germline V gene has CDR1 MNHEY and CDR2 SVGAGI. Study results and limitations: Blood samples included most of the expanded thyroid clonotypes exceeding 0.001.

Points on this clonotype: Its antigen is not known.

Using RNA transcripts as the source, TCR beta CDR3 regions were amplified. Primed by the HTBI set, a first-round RT-PCR was run on the TCR CDR3. TCRdb fed the multiplex PCR reads into MiXCR, producing one record per CDR3 protein. The table has around 340,000 distinct CDR3 sequences, roughly 18% seen once. Patients were excluded because of uncontrolled infection, other autoimmune disease, pregnancy or lactation. The chain couples TRBV6-5 to TRBJ1-1, with D perhaps matching TRBD1 (5 bases). The material sequenced was blood. This receptor was identified in a woman in her thirties or forties with Graves' ophthalmopathy. In DNA, the CDR3 is TGTGCCAGCAGTTACTCGATTGGACACGGGGACACTGAAGCTTTCTTT. Residues: CASSYSIGHGDTEAFF.